This TCR beta chain is from a study of blood T cells in healthy people across ages. Comment on this clonotype: Its antigen is currently unknown.

This CDR3 has 15 residues. The trim removed 4 bases at V and 2 bases at J, leaving 9 bases unmatched. CDR1 and CDR2 (germline): DFQATT, SNEGSKA (reference sequence). General observations from the study: Fewer expanded clones and more diversity marked long-lived versus aged donors. Getting older went along with TCR beta diversity per million T cells dropping roughly linearly.

Primed by a sample-barcoded 5' primer and a J-beta primer mix, a second PCR proceeded for about 6 to 11 cycles. TCRdb re-analysed the 5' RACE reads in MiXCR, keeping a single row per CDR3 protein. The sample holds some 1.4 million distinct CDR3 sequences, approximately 40% seen once. The sequenced material came from blood. The genes are TRBV20-1 and TRBJ2-7, with 9 bases lining up with TRBD2. The origin of this receptor is a young woman in good health. The CDR3 region has the DNA TGCAGTGCTAACAAACTAGCGGGCCTAACCTACGAGCAGTACTTC. Translating gives CSANKLAGLTYEQYF.